The 17 T cell receptor beta chains given below trace back to one sample, sequenced in a study of blood T cell repertoires in COVID-19. Clones were read by immunoSEQ multiplex PCR, and TCRdb kept only the in-frame ones, dropping some. The sample lists a few hundred thousand clones; roughly 84% were seen once. Material: PBMCs or T cells enriched from blood (not recorded which). The source of these receptors is a woman between 50 and 59 years old who had been exposed to COVID-19.

The table lists this clone with a count of one. The chain joins TRBV5-1 to TRBJ1-6; 10 bases line up with TRBD1. The ends lost 0 bases at V and 6 bases at J; junction bases unmatched: 9. Germline V gene lookup returns CDR1 SGHRS and CDR2 YFSETQ. CDR3 length equals 18 residues. The CDR3 loop reads CASSLEFRDRGRNSPLHF. Here the CDR3 DNA reads TGCGCCAGCAGCTTGGAGTTCCGGGACAGGGGTCGTAATTCACCCCTCCACTTT.

The V gene is TRBV5-1, the J gene TRBJ2-5; 12 bases line up with TRBD2. CDR3 size: 16 residues. The germline CDR1 and CDR2 sequences are SGHRS and YFSETQ. The junction had 6 bases not matched to a gene; V was cut back by 4 bases and J by 2 bases. The CDR3 sequence is CASSTGTSGPQETQYF. CDR3 DNA sequence: TGCGCCAGCAGCACCGGGACTAGCGGGCCACAAGAGACCCAGTACTTC.

The chain combines TRBV28 with TRBJ1-3; maybe TRBD1 (6 bases). The germline V gene has CDR1 MDHEN and CDR2 SYDVKM. The CDR3 is 15 amino acids. V lost 5 bases and J lost 3, with 14 bases in between. The CDR3 region is CASSPPGDGGNTIYF. The CDR3 DNA follows: TGTGCCAGCAGTCCCCCAGGGGACGGTGGAAACACCATATATTTT. The whole variable domain, remainder taken from reference TRBV28 and TRBJ1-3, is DVKVTQSSRYLVKRTGEKVFLECVQDMDHENMFWYRQDPGLGLRLIYFSYDVKMKEKGDIPEGYSVSREKKERFSLILESASTNQTSMYLCASSPPGDGGNTIYFGEGSWLTVV.

J is TRBJ1-1 and V is TRBV11-2; D may be TRBD1 (6 bases). V gave up 5 bases and J gave up 9 bases, with 16 bases separating them. The CDR3 consists of 13 residues. The germline V gene has CDR1 SGHAT and CDR2 FQNNGV. This CDR3 is CASSPVGAEKAFF. The CDR3, as DNA: TGTGCCAGCAGCCCTGTGGGGGCGGAAAAAGCTTTCTTT.

The V and J genes are TRBV5-1 and TRBJ2-6; D not certain. Trimming left V 0 bases short and J 1 base short, with 5 bases between. This CDR3 comprises 15 residues. Germline values: CDR1 SGHRS, CDR2 YFSETQ. This CDR3 is CASSLALSGANVLTF. The CDR3 DNA reads TGCGCCAGCAGCTTGGCTTTATCTGGGGCCAACGTCCTGACTTTC.

This clone has only a few counts. The rearrangement joins TRBV5-8 to TRBJ1-2; D call uncertain. CDR3 length: 13 amino acids. Deletions cut 3 bases from V and 8 bases from J, with 14 bases between. CDR1 is SGHTS, CDR2 YDEGEE, per germline. The DNA for the CDR3 is TGTGCCAGCAGCTCGCGACTTCCCGGAGGCTACACCTTC. It is translated as CASSSRLPGGYTF.

This clone was recorded only once. This rearrangement joins TRBV10-3 to TRBJ2-2; perhaps TRBD2 as D (5 bases). V was cut by 3 bases and J by 8 bases, with 7 bases left in between. The germline gives CDR1 ENHRY, CDR2 SYGVKD. There are 12 residues in the CDR3. DNA for the CDR3: TGTGCCATCAGTGAATCGGGGGGGGAGCTGTTTTTT. Protein product: CAISESGGELFF.

Written as DNA, the CDR3 is TGTGCCAGCAGCGCGGGACAGGGCGATACGCAGTATTTT. As protein: CASSAGQGDTQYF. This chain connects TRBV9 to TRBJ2-3, with TRBD1 matching 9 bases. The CDR3 is made up of 13 amino acids. Trimming at V came to 3 bases and at J to 6 bases, leaving 2 bases not matched to a gene. The V gene's germline CDR1 is SGDLS and CDR2 YYNGEE.

The chain employs TRBV7-3 and TRBJ1-6; possibly TRBD1 for D (5 bases). Germline lookup yields CDR1 SGHTA and CDR2 FQGTGA. Trimming removed 4 bases from V and 14 bases from J, with 15 bases in between. This CDR3 comprises 13 residues. The CDR3 here is CASSSARGGSLHF. The CDR3 DNA reads TGTGCCAGCAGCTCCGCCCGCGGGGGATCCCTCCACTTT.

The chain combines TRBV3-1 (or the pseudogene TRBV3-2) with TRBJ1-2; D perhaps matches TRBD1 (6 bases). V was clipped by 5 bases and J by 7 bases, with 17 bases between them. Germline CDR1 and CDR2: LGHDT and YNNKEL (reference sequence). The CDR3 length is 14 residues. In DNA, the CDR3 is TGTGCCAGCAGCAGTTCGAAACAGGGCGGTGGCTACACCTTC. It specifies CASSSSKQGGGYTF.

The CDR3, as DNA: TGTGCCAGCAGCCTTCCGCGACTAGCGGGGACCCAAGAGACCCAGTACTTC. It is translated as CASSLPRLAGTQETQYF. This chain links TRBV7-8 with TRBJ2-5, with TRBD2 matching over 11 bases. With V trimmed by 5 bases and J by 1 base, 9 bases remained unmatched. Per the germline V gene, CDR1 is SGHVS and CDR2 is FQNEAQ. CDR3 length: 17 residues.

This chain connects TRBV27 to TRBJ2-7, with D hard to call. The V and J ends lost 0 bases and 3 bases respectively, with 6 bases between them. The germline V gene encodes CDR1 MNHEY and CDR2 SMNVEV (reference sequence). CDR3 length equals 13 residues. The DNA for the CDR3 is TGTGCCAGCAGTTTATCGAACAGCTACGAGCAGTACTTC. Protein: CASSLSNSYEQYF.

CDR3 protein: CAISPSPRQGTPRMNYGYTF. Here the CDR3 DNA reads TGTGCCATCAGTCCGAGCCCTCGACAGGGCACCCCCAGGATGAACTATGGCTACACCTTC. This chain uses TRBV10-3 with TRBJ1-2; 7 bases line up with TRBD1. Trimming cost V 5 bases and J 2 bases; bases outside gene matches: 23. The CDR3 runs to 20 residues. The germline gives CDR1 ENHRY, CDR2 SYGVKD.

The chain joins TRBV7-2 to TRBJ1-2; D might be TRBD1 (6 bases). The V and J ends lost 4 bases and 1 base respectively, with 13 bases between them. The CDR3 length is 15 residues. CDR1 and CDR2 from the germline V gene are SGHTA and FQGNSA. The CDR3 here is CASSSRDNFNYGYTF. DNA of the CDR3: TGTGCCAGCAGCTCACGGGACAACTTTAACTATGGCTACACCTTC.

This chain connects TRBV5-4 to TRBJ1-1; 8 bases are shared with TRBD1. V lost 4 bases, J lost 8 bases, and 7 bases stayed unmatched. The germline gives CDR1 SGHNT, CDR2 YYREEE (reference sequence). The CDR3 is made up of 13 amino acids. This chain's CDR3 is CASSQRQGQEAFF. The CDR3 DNA is TGTGCCAGCAGCCAACGACAGGGGCAGGAAGCTTTCTTT.

V and J are TRBV28 and TRBJ2-3, with 12 bases that match TRBD2. The CDR3 runs to 14 residues. Germline CDR1 reads MDHEN; CDR2 reads SYDVKM. V lost 6 bases, J lost 5 bases, and 3 bases stayed unmatched. CDR3 nucleotides: TGTGCCAGCAGCCGACTAGCGGGGGTAGATACGCAGTATTTT. Its translation: CASSRLAGVDTQYF.

The chain employs TRBV7-2 and TRBJ1-6; D not certain. V gave up 1 base and J gave up 9 bases, with 13 bases separating them. Looked up from germline, CDR1 is SGHTA and CDR2 is FQGNSA. The CDR3 is 15 residues long. The CDR3 DNA reads TGTGCCAGCAGCTTAGGTCGCGGTAGACTTTCACCCCTCCACTTT. Amino acid sequence: CASSLGRGRLSPLHF. The entire variable domain, with the rest obtained from reference TRBV7-2 and TRBJ1-6, is as follows: GAGVSQSPSNKVTEKGKDVELRCDPISGHTALYWYRQSLGQGLEFLIYFQGNSAPDKSGLPSDRFSAERTGGSVSTLTIQRTQQEDSAVYLCASSLGRGRLSPLHFGNGTRLTVT.